This record looks at one TCR beta chain sequence and its context. What it recognizes is unknown. Researchers ran the PCR with 60 Vbeta and 13 Jbeta primers. Sequenced by immunoSEQ multiplex PCR; TCRdb stores in-frame clones only, minus some. The sample shows 160,000 or so clones, over 75% of them seen only once. This entry belongs to a study of cytomegalovirus exposure and HLA in healthy donors. Study-level results: Per published accounts, TCR beta sequences correctly predicted the HLA-A and HLA-B alleles of most subjects.

This sequence originates from a man aged 35 to 55 in good health and CMV-seronegative. The sequenced sample consisted of PBMCs.

The CDR3 protein is CASSLGLAGATQYF. The CDR3 nucleotides are TGTGCCAGCAGCTTAGGGCTAGCGGGGGCGACCCAGTACTTC. J is TRBJ2-5 and V is TRBV7-2; 10 positions match TRBD2. Germline V gives CDR1 SGHTA, CDR2 FQGNSA. After removal of 1 base from V and 7 bases from J, the junction contained 3 bases not matched to a gene. The CDR3 contains 14 residues.